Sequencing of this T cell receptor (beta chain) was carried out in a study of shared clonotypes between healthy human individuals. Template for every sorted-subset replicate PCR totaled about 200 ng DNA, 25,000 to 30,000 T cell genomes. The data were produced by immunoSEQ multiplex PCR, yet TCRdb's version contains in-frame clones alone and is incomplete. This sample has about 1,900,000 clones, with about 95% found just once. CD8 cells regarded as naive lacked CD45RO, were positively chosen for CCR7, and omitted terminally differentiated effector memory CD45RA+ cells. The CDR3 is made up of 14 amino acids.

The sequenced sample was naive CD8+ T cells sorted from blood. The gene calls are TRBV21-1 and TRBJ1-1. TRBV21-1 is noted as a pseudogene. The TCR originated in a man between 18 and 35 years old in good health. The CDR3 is CASSKASGNTEAFF. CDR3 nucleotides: TGTGCCAGCAGCAAAGCCTCGGGGAACACTGAAGCTTTCTTT.